This TCR beta chain stems from a study of T cells in Graves' hyperthyroidism and ophthalmopathy (dated by TCRdb to between 2018 and 2020). Regarding the complete study: Peripheral blood samples were taken at the time of initial diagnosis, prior to any treatment. The study also compared thyroid tissue and blood T-cell repertoires from five or six Graves' hyperthyroidism patients. To identify TCR V-J signatures that set the groups apart, the researchers used a discovery cohort of about a hundred patients, made up of under 45 with Graves' ophthalmopathy and about 60 with stable Graves' hyperthyroidism. The paper reports TCR Vbeta CDR3 sequencing of some 140 peripheral blood samples: 40 to 45 ophthalmopathy, 75 to 80 hyperthyroidism and around 17 progressor patients. After blood sampling, hyperthyroidism patients were treated with methimazole at a starting dose of 30 mg daily, and ophthalmopathy patients were treated with high-dose intravenous methylprednisolone. Prospective prediction of ophthalmopathy was tested in an independent validation cohort consisting of roughly 19 hyperthyroidism patients and more than 15 patients who later progressed to ophthalmopathy. The approximately 95 discovery patients were divided at random into training and test sets in a 7:3 ratio. Broad study findings and their caveats: Most expanded thyroid clonotypes (frequency above 0.001) were also found in blood, which suggests that blood repertoires may mirror thyroid immune responses. Sample size was not statistically predetermined, and blinding of investigators to group allocation was not performed. In validation, the model predicted progression to ophthalmopathy a median of roughly 6.2 months before onset, with around 70% sensitivity and about 72% specificity. A model built on a 13 V-J signature distinguished ophthalmopathy from stable hyperthyroidism, reaching around 87% sensitivity and around 82% specificity in cross-validation and 80%/75% in testing.

This clonotype was detected many times. Its antigen is unknown. No qualities accompany the bases; no much larger clone lies one base away. Ophthalmopathy patients had moderately to severely active disease, Clinical Activity Score of at least 3, NOSPECS grade of at least 4, and duration under 3 months. The study excluded patients with uncontrolled infections, other autoimmune diseases, pregnancy or lactation. Diagnoses were established on the basis of clinical symptoms, serum thyroxine and TRAb, thyroid ultrasound, and orbital computed tomography. PBMCs were isolated from more than 8 ml of fresh peripheral blood by Ficoll-Paque density gradient centrifugation. Total RNA was extracted using Trizol reagent, and RNA quality was assessed on an Agilent 2100 Bioanalyzer. Amplification of TCR beta CDR3 regions was carried out from RNA transcripts. The first round of RT-PCR for the TCR CDR3 was performed with the HTBI primer set and the Qiagen OneStep RT-PCR kit. Libraries were constructed in a second round of multiplex PCR, after which size selection and purification were carried out. Libraries were sequenced paired-end with 100 bp reads on an Illumina HiSeq2000. Concerning the study's data processing: SOAPnuke was used to process the raw data, with reads discarded if the reads contained adapters or uncalled bases, had a mean Phred below 15, or lacked an exact constant-primer or identifier match. High-quality paired reads were merged with COPE v1.2.5, and unique nucleotide sequences were defined as clonotypes. Clonotypes were aligned to IMGT TRBV, TRBD and TRBJ reference segments using MiTCR v1.1. The analysis was restricted to V-J combinations with a frequency above 0.0001, which together covered just over 98% of the repertoires. The TCS score was defined as F50 (clonal expansion) divided by E x V (chaos), with BLOSUM62-based TCRdist calculated between CDR3 peptides within each V-J. Welch's t-statistics and random forest reduced roughly 530 V-J features to roughly 13, which were used in a naive Bayes classifier (R e1071). TCRdb redid the processing of the public reads, applying fastp at Q25 and MiXCR, and retained in-frame beta chains. Entries are consolidated by CDR3 protein sequence, retaining the most common genes and DNA. The V and J calls and clone size are TCRdb's, not the authors'. The sample table lists 490,000 or so distinct CDR3 sequences, nearly 20% of them with a count of one. The top ten clonotypes cover roughly 50% of the sample.

Sequences MDHEN (CDR1) and SYDVKM (CDR2) are obtained from the germline V gene. CDR3 length: 16 amino acids, cysteine to phenylalanine. Kept here is only the CDR3 DNA, which spans 48 bases and is read in frame from base 1. Trimming leaves V shorter by 4 bases and J shorter by 6 bases, with the junction holding 10 bases beyond the gene matches. This receptor was obtained from a man in his forties or fifties with Graves' ophthalmopathy. The sequence is built from TRBV28 and TRBJ2-7, and TRBD2 aligns with 12 junction nucleotides. The sample was blood. The DNA is as follows: TGTGCCAGCAGTTCCCCCCAGACTAGCGGGAGAGGCGAGCAGTACTTC. The resulting protein is CASSSPQTSGRGEQYF.